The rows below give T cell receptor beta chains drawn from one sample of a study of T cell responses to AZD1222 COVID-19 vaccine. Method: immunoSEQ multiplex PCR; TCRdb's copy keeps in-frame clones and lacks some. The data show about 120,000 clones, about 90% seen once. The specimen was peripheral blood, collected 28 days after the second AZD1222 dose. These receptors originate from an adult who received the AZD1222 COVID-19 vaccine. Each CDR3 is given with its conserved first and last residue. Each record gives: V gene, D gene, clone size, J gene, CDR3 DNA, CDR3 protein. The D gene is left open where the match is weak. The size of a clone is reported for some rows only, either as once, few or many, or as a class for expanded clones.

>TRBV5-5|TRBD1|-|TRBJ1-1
TGTGCCAGCAGCACCCGAACGGGACAGGGGGCTACTGAAGCTTTCTTT
CASSTRTGQGATEAFF
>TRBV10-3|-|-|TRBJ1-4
TGTGCCATCAGTGACCCCAAGGCGGGAAACGAGAAACTGTTTTTT
CAISDPKAGNEKLFF
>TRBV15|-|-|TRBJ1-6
TGTGCCACCAGCACCCCAGGGATAACGGGGAATTCACCCCTCCACTTT
CATSTPGITGNSPLHF
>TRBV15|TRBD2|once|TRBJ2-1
TGTGCCAGTCGGGGAGGGCATAATGAGCAGTTCTTC
CASRGGHNEQFF
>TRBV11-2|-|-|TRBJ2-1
TGTGCCAGCAGCTTAATGTATGGGGGGAAGCAGTTCTTC
CASSLMYGGKQFF
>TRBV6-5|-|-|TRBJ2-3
TGTGCCAGCGCAGGGGTACCAGATACGCAGTATTTT
CASAGVPDTQYF
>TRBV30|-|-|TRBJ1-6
TGTGCCTGGTGCCCACAGATTTTTAGTGCACCCCTCCACTTT
CAWCPQIFSAPLHF
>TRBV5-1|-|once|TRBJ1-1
TGCGCCAGCAGCCTTGCTGGAGACACTGAAGCTTTCTTT
CASSLAGDTEAFF
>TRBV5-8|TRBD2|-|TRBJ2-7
TGTGCCAGCAGCACCCTCACTACGGGAGGGAGGTACGAGCAGTACTTC
CASSTLTTGGRYEQYF
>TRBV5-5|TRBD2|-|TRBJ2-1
TGTGCCAGCAGCATTACTAGCGGGAGGGCCCGTGAGCAGTTCTTC
CASSITSGRAREQFF
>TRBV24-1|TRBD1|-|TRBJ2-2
TGTGCCACCAGTGATCGGACAGGGGGAACCGGGGAGCTGTTTTTT
CATSDRTGGTGELFF
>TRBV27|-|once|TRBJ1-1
TGTGCCAGCAGTACTCTTGACAGGAACACTGAAGCTTTCTTT
CASSTLDRNTEAFF
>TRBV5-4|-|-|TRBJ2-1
TGTGCCAGCAGTACCTACAATGAGCAGTTCTTC
CASSTYNEQFF
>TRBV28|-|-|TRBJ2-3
TGTGCCAGCAGTTTATCCCTCTTATGGGGTCGGGGGTCGAGGGGTACGCAGTATTTT
CASSLSLLWGRGSRGTQYF
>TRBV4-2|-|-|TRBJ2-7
TGTGCCAGCAGCCAAGATTTCGGATCCTCTTACGAGCAGTACTTC
CASSQDFGSSYEQYF
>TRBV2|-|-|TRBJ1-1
TGTGCCAGCAGTGAAGCTAGACAGCCATCGAACACTGAAGCTTTCTTT
CASSEARQPSNTEAFF
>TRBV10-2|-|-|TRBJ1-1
TGCGCCAGCAGTGAGTCAGGACAGTTGAACACTGAAGCTTTCTTT
CASSESGQLNTEAFF
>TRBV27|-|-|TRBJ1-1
TGTGCCAGCAGTTTCTACGGGGTGAACACTGAAGCTTTCTTT
CASSFYGVNTEAFF
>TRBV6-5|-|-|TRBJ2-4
TGTGCCAGCAGCCCCGGACAGTGGGGAACCATTCAGTACTTC
CASSPGQWGTIQYF
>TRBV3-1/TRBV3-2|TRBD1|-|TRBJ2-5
TGTGCCAGCAGCCAAGGGACAGGTGGGACCCAGTACTTC
CASSQGTGGTQYF
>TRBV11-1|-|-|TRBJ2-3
TGTGCCAGCAGCCCGGGACCAGATACGCAGTATTTT
CASSPGPDTQYF
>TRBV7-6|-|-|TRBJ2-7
TGTGCCAGCAGCTTAGTTGGGGGGCACGGAGAATCCTACGAGCAGTACTTC
CASSLVGGHGESYEQYF
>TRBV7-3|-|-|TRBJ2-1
TGTGCCAGCAGCCCCAGGGAGGCGGACTCCTACAATGAGCAGTTCTTC
CASSPREADSYNEQFF